This entry lists 30 T cell receptor beta chains sequenced from one sample in a study of human CD8 memory T cell subsets. UMI-labeled 5' RACE yielded the TCR beta libraries. TCRdb reprocessed the 5' RACE reads, keeping one entry per CDR3 protein, no DNA. In total, the table holds 15,000 to 20,000 distinct CDR3 sequences. The sample comprised CD8+ stem-like memory T cells (TSCM and TCM) sorted from PBMCs. The subset is: stem-like memory CD8 T cells (TSTEM), CCR7+ PD-1- TIGIT-. The receptors shown here come from a human donor in good health.

V is TRBV7-3 and J is TRBJ2-7. Germline loops: CDR1 SGHTA, CDR2 FQGTGA. The CDR3 is made up of 12 amino acids. The CDR3 protein is CASSLLDREQYF.

V and J are TRBV20-1 and TRBJ2-5; TCRdb proposes TRBD2, but this gene call is untestable without DNA. CDR3 length: 13 residues. Per the germline V gene, CDR1 is DFQATT and CDR2 is SNEGSKA (reference sequence). The CDR3 loop reads CSALVVEEETQYF.

The rearrangement links TRBV11-2 to TRBJ2-1; TCRdb returns TRBD2, unconfirmable since there is no DNA. This CDR3 spans 17 amino acids. Germline lookup yields CDR1 SGHAT and CDR2 FQNNGV. This chain's CDR3 is CASSLVTAGGRYNEQFF.

The rearrangement joins TRBV19 to TRBJ2-5. The CDR3 covers 13 residues. Germline V gene sequence: CDR1 LNHDA, CDR2 SQIVND (reference sequence). The CDR3 here is CASSLYYQETQYF.

This chain connects TRBV4-3 to TRBJ1-3. Germline CDR1 LGHNA, CDR2 YSLEER. The length of the CDR3 is 15 residues. This chain's CDR3 is CASSQEAVSGNTIYF.

This chain joins TRBV13 and TRBJ2-7; TCRdb's D call of TRBD1 is untestable without DNA. This CDR3 is built from 16 residues. CDR1 is PRHDT and CDR2 is FYEKMQ in the germline V gene (reference sequence). The CDR3 is CASSGPWDRGTYEQYF.

V usage is TRBV28 and J usage is TRBJ1-4. From germline, CDR1 is MDHEN and CDR2 SYDVKM. The CDR3 is 19 residues long. The chain's CDR3 is CASSSFRDSIVATNEKLFF.

This chain connects TRBV30 to TRBJ1-2; the D call from TCRdb, TRBD1, cannot be confirmed without DNA. There are 15 residues in the CDR3. Per the germline V gene, CDR1 is GTSNPN and CDR2 is SVGIG (reference sequence). The CDR3 loop reads CAKEGRLYLEDGYTF.

The chain is built from TRBV20-1 and TRBJ2-4; TCRdb returns TRBD1, unconfirmable since there is no DNA. In germline, CDR1 is DFQATT, CDR2 SNEGSKA (reference sequence). There are 14 residues in the CDR3. CDR3 region: CSAQGPLAKNIQYF.

The chain recombines TRBV5-1 with TRBJ2-1. Per germline, CDR1 SGHRS and CDR2 YFSETQ. CDR3 length equals 15 residues. CDR3 sequence: CASSLTQRSYNEQFF.

The chain uses TRBV12-3 or TRBV12-4 and TRBJ1-1; TCRdb proposes TRBD1, but this gene call is untestable without DNA. The length of the CDR3 is 14 residues. CDR3 sequence reads: CASSYTGAYTEAFF.

The chain uses TRBV12-3 or TRBV12-4 and TRBJ2-5; TCRdb picks TRBD1, but there is no DNA to check that call. CDR3 length: 15 amino acids. The CDR3 region is CASSLPQGAIETQYF.

V and J are TRBV2 and TRBJ2-7; TCRdb reports TRBD1, a call that lacks DNA to check it against. Germline CDR1 reads SNHLY; CDR2 reads FYNNEI. This CDR3 spans 15 amino acids. CDR3 sequence: CASRALTGASYEQYF.

The chain carries TRBV19 and TRBJ2-1; absent DNA, TCRdb's TRBD1 call cannot be checked. The germline CDR1 and CDR2 sequences are LNHDA and SQIVND (reference sequence). CDR3 size: 13 residues. CDR3 amino acids: CASANVGGNEQFF.

This chain joins TRBV7-3 and TRBJ1-5. The germline V gene encodes CDR1 SGHTA and CDR2 FQGTGA. The CDR3 runs 13 residues. CDR3 residues: CASSLGLGQPQHF.

The gene calls are TRBV10-3 and TRBJ2-7. This CDR3 is 14 amino acids long. Per germline, CDR1 ENHRY and CDR2 SYGVKD. CDR3 sequence: CAISEAMEYYEQYF.

The rearrangement links TRBV6-5 to TRBJ2-2; TCRdb proposes TRBD2, but this gene call is untestable without DNA. Germline V CDR1 and CDR2: MNHEY, SVGAGI. The CDR3 length is 16 residues. The CDR3 loop is CASSYWELEGPRELFF.

V and J are TRBV7-8 and TRBJ2-2; TCRdb selects TRBD1, and the lack of DNA leaves this call unchecked. The CDR3 covers 15 residues. Germline lookup yields CDR1 SGHVS and CDR2 FQNEAQ. This chain's CDR3 is CASTPLGPNSGELFF.

This clonotype is deemed medium-sized by its frequency. The V call is TRBV7-9, the J call TRBJ1-1; with no DNA, the TCRdb D assignment of TRBD1 cannot be verified. Germline V gives CDR1 SEHNR, CDR2 FQNEAQ (reference sequence). The CDR3 is made up of 13 amino acids. The CDR3 loop reads CASSLVGQGEAFF. Drawing the rest from reference TRBV7-9 and TRBJ1-1, the complete variable domain is DTGVSQNPRHKITKRGQNVTFRCDPISEHNRLYWYRQTLGQGPEFLTYFQNEAQLEKSRLLSDRFSAERPKGSFSTLEIQRTEQGDSAMYLCASSLVGQGEAFFGQGTRLTVV.

The chain employs TRBV29-1 and TRBJ2-1; TCRdb proposes TRBD1, but this gene call is untestable without DNA. Germline values: CDR1 SQVTM, CDR2 ANQGSEA. The CDR3 sequence is 14 residues long. The chain's CDR3 is CSATPGKASNEQFF.

V is TRBV5-6 and J is TRBJ1-3; checking the TCRdb D call of TRBD1 is not possible without DNA. The CDR3 length is 15 residues. The germline CDR1 and CDR2 sequences are SGHDT and YYEEEE. CDR3 sequence reads: CASSYTGPSGNTIYF.

This rearrangement joins TRBV20-1 to TRBJ1-1. This CDR3 is built from 12 residues. Germline V gene data show CDR1 as DFQATT and CDR2 as SNEGSKA (reference sequence). The CDR3 is CSARDSSTEAFF.

The V call is TRBV29-1, the J call TRBJ1-1; TCRdb names TRBD1, which stays unverified in the absence of DNA. Looked up from germline, CDR1 is SQVTM and CDR2 is ANQGSEA. The CDR3 is made up of 12 amino acids. CDR3 sequence: CSASHRGTEAFF.

V usage is TRBV28 and J usage is TRBJ2-7; TCRdb proposes TRBD2, but this gene call is untestable without DNA. Germline V gene data show CDR1 as MDHEN and CDR2 as SYDVKM. This CDR3 contains 14 residues. The CDR3 sequence: CASSLPSSGYEQYF.

This clonotype is identified as medium-sized from frequency. This chain links TRBV6-2 or TRBV6-3 with TRBJ1-2. Germline CDR1 reads MNHEY; CDR2 reads SVGEGT. CDR3 length: 14 residues. CDR3 residues: CASSLEETNYGYTF.

The genes are TRBV6-2 or TRBV6-3 and TRBJ1-1; TCRdb proposes TRBD1, but this gene call is untestable without DNA. This CDR3 has 15 amino acids. CDR1 is MNHEY, CDR2 SVGEGT, per germline. CDR3 residues: CASSYPPGQNTEAFF.

This chain joins TRBV19 and TRBJ1-5; TCRdb's D call of TRBD1 is untestable without DNA. The CDR3 has 15 residues. Germline CDR1 is LNHDA and CDR2 is SQIVND (reference sequence). This CDR3 reads CASSFSGYGNQPQHF.

J is TRBJ2-7 and V is TRBV29-1; the TRBD1 assignment by TCRdb is unverifiable without DNA. The CDR3 totals 16 residues. Germline V gene data show CDR1 as SQVTM and CDR2 as ANQGSEA. CDR3 in amino acids: CSATYEGQGSPYEQYF.

This chain connects TRBV14 to TRBJ1-2; the TRBD1 assignment by TCRdb is unverifiable without DNA. The CDR3 is 15 amino acids. Germline CDR1 and CDR2: SGHDN and FVKESK. The CDR3 region is CASSHGKNQNYGYTF.

According to its frequency, this clonotype is medium-sized. The chain couples TRBV7-2 to TRBJ1-1; TCRdb proposes TRBD1, but this gene call is untestable without DNA. The CDR3 is 14 amino acids. The germline V gene has CDR1 SGHTA and CDR2 FQGNSA. CDR3 region: CASSLAGGNTEAFF.